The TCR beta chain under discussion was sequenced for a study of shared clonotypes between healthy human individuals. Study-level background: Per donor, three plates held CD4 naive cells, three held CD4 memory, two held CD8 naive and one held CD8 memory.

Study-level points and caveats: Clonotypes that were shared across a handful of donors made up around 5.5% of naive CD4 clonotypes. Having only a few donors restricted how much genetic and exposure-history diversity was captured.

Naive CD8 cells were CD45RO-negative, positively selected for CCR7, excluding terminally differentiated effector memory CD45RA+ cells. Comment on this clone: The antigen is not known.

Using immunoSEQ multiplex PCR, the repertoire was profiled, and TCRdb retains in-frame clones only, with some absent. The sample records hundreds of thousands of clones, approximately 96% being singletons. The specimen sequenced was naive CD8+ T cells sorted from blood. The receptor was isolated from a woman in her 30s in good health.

In DNA form, the CDR3 reads TGTGCCAGCAGTGAAGACCAGCCCTACAATGAGCAGTTCTTC. Translating it yields CASSEDQPYNEQFF. J is TRBJ2-1 and V is TRBV2; D uncertain. The CDR3 loop spans 14 amino acids. V was clipped by 1 base and J by 2 bases, with 6 bases between them. CDR1 and CDR2 from the germline V gene are SNHLY and FYNNEI.